Listed below are T cell receptor beta chains from one sample, sequenced in a study of blood T cell repertoires in COVID-19. The method was immunoSEQ multiplex PCR; TCRdb's version includes in-frame clones alone and lacks a portion of them. Of more than 400,000 clones listed, 70% to 90% are singletons. Source material: peripheral blood. All receptors derive from a human donor in a cohort sampled during active COVID-19. Both conserved end residues are part of each CDR3. A D gene is named only where the DNA matches it firmly. The listing skips clone size in some rows; elsewhere it reads once, few, many or a size class.

d_call clone_size j_call v_call cdr3_nt cdr3_aa
TRBD1 . TRBJ2-7 TRBV6-1 TGTGCCAGCAGTGAACCAGGGGGCACCATGTACGAGCAGTACTTC CASSEPGGTMYEQYF
TRBD1 . TRBJ1-4 TRBV5-3 TGTGCCAGAAGCTATTGCGGGACAGGGCAAACATGGGACGAAAAACTGTTTTTT CARSYCGTGQTWDEKLFF
TRBD2 few TRBJ2-3 TRBV30 TGTGCCTGGAGGAAGGGACTAGGGGGAGATACGCAGTATTTT CAWRKGLGGDTQYF
. few TRBJ2-7 TRBV11-2 TGTGCCAGCAGCTTAGTAGGGGACGAGCAGTACTTC CASSLVGDEQYF
. few TRBJ1-5 TRBV10-3 TGTGCCATCAGGGACAACAATCAGCCCCAGCATTTT CAIRDNNQPQHF
TRBD2 few TRBJ2-1 TRBV27 TGTGCCAGCAGTCCTCGACTAGCGGGAGAACGTGAGCAGTTCTTC CASSPRLAGEREQFF
. . TRBJ2-1 TRBV14 TGTGCCAGCAGCCAAGTTGGGAGGCCAGCCTATGAGCAGTTCTTC CASSQVGRPAYEQFF
. . TRBJ2-1 TRBV7-9 TGTGCCAGCAGCTTATTGGGGAGCTCCGGAGGCCGACACAATGAGCAGTTCTTC CASSLLGSSGGRHNEQFF
TRBD1 few TRBJ1-1 TRBV10-3 TGTGCCATCAGTAGGACAGGGGAGATTTTTACTGAAGCTTTCTTT CAISRTGEIFTEAFF
TRBD2 . TRBJ2-1 TRBV2 TGTGCCAGCTCTGGACTAGCGGGAGTGAATGAGCAGTTCTTC CASSGLAGVNEQFF
. . TRBJ1-2 TRBV5-6 TGTGCCAGCAGCTTGGGCCAGGGAATCGGGTATGGCTACACCTTC CASSLGQGIGYGYTF
TRBD1 few TRBJ2-7 TRBV9 TGTGCCAGCAGCGTAGACGCCAGGGGGCAGATCTACGAGCAGTACTTC CASSVDARGQIYEQYF
. . TRBJ1-6 TRBV28 TGTGCCAGCAGTCAGGGGACCAATTCACCCCTCCACTTT CASSQGTNSPLHF
. . TRBJ2-7 TRBV30 TGTGCCTCGACTACTAGAAGGACCTACGAGCAGTACTTC CASTTRRTYEQYF
. . TRBJ1-5 TRBV19 TGTGCCAGTAGTCCGACCGGGACTTTCAAGGCCCAGCATTTT CASSPTGTFKAQHF
. few TRBJ2-7 TRBV5-4 TGTGCCAGCAGCTTAGATGGTAGCGTCTCCTACGAGCAGTACTTC CASSLDGSVSYEQYF
. . TRBJ2-7 TRBV7-2 TGTGCCAGCAGCTTCAAGCCGGGTATCTCAGAGCAGTACTTC CASSFKPGISEQYF
TRBD1 once TRBJ1-4 TRBV5-5 TGTGCCAGCAGCTACACCGGGACAGGGGAGGAAAAACTGTTTTTT CASSYTGTGEEKLFF
TRBD2 . TRBJ2-1 TRBV3-1/TRBV3-2 TGTGCCAGCAGCCAAGGGAGCGGGAGCGACTACAATGAGCAGTTCTTC CASSQGSGSDYNEQFF
. . TRBJ2-3 TRBV6-5 TGTGCCAGTCGTATTCCAGATACGCAGTATTTT CASRIPDTQYF
. few TRBJ1-1 TRBV27 TGTGCCAGCAGTTTAACCTCCGGTCACACTGAAGCTTTCTTT CASSLTSGHTEAFF
TRBD1 . TRBJ2-3 TRBV10-3 TGTGCCATCAAACCGACAGGGGGCACAGATACGCAGTATTTT CAIKPTGGTDTQYF
TRBD1 . TRBJ2-1 TRBV9 TGTGCCAGCAGCGCAACAGGGGGTGGGTACAATGAGCAGTTCTTC CASSATGGGYNEQFF
TRBD2 . TRBJ2-1 TRBV7-9 TGTGCCAGCAGCTTAGTGCTCGGGAGGGTCGCGAATGAGCAGTTCTTC CASSLVLGRVANEQFF
TRBD2 . TRBJ2-2 TRBV14 TGTGCCAGCAGCCCCCTCCGGGAGGGCCCCGGGGAGCTGTTTTTT CASSPLREGPGELFF
TRBD1 . TRBJ2-2 TRBV9 TGTGCCAGCAGTGAATCTGACAGGGATGCTTACACCGGGGAGCTGTTTTTT CASSESDRDAYTGELFF
. . TRBJ1-4 TRBV5-1 TGCGCCAGCAGCTTGGGGGCGAACCTTAATGAAAAACTGTTTTTT CASSLGANLNEKLFF
. . TRBJ1-2 TRBV27 TGTGCCAGCAGTTTACAGGGGCCGGCACCCCACTATGGCTACACCTTC CASSLQGPAPHYGYTF
. . TRBJ1-2 TRBV5-1 TGCGCCAGCAGCTCCACGACATCTAACTATGGCTACACCTTC CASSSTTSNYGYTF
. . TRBJ2-2 TRBV11-3 TGTGCCAGCAGCTGGTCACGGGTAACAACCCCCGGGGAGCTGTTTTTT CASSWSRVTTPGELFF
. . TRBJ1-1 TRBV12-3/TRBV12-4 TGTGCCAGCAGTTTATCCCCCGAGATAGCTTTCTTT CASSLSPEIAFF
TRBD1 . TRBJ1-5 TRBV5-1 TGCGCCAGCAGCTGGGGGACAGGGGCTCAGCCCCAGCATTTT CASSWGTGAQPQHF
TRBD1 . TRBJ2-5 TRBV29-1 TGCAGCGTGCGGGACAGGGTTCACGAGACCCAGTACTTC CSVRDRVHETQYF
. . TRBJ2-7 TRBV5-6 TGTGCCAGCACCTATCGGTTGGGAGGCGAGCAGTACTTC CASTYRLGGEQYF
. . TRBJ1-1 TRBV24-1 TGTGCCACCCAGGGGCTGGGAACTGAAGCTTTCTTT CATQGLGTEAFF
. . TRBJ2-5 TRBV5-4 TGTGCCAGCAGCTTGAAGCCCGGTACAGGGCAAGAGACCCAGTACTTC CASSLKPGTGQETQYF
TRBD2 . TRBJ2-1 TRBV20-1 TGCAGTGCTAGTCGGCTAGCGGGAGGGCTAGTCAATGAGCAGTTCTTC CSASRLAGGLVNEQFF
. . TRBJ2-5 TRBV9 TGTGCCAGCAGCGTAGGAGGGGGCGGGATCGAGACCCAGTACTTC CASSVGGGGIETQYF
. . TRBJ2-7 TRBV15 TGTGCCACCAGCAGCCTCTTAGGGGCTGACGAGCAGTACTTC CATSSLLGADEQYF
. . TRBJ1-1 TRBV18 TGTGCCAGTCGGGGGGACCGGAACACTGAAGCTTTCTTT CASRGDRNTEAFF
TRBD1 once TRBJ1-6 TRBV19 TGTGCCAGTAGCCCCCAGGTGGGACAGGGGAATTCACCCCTCCACTTT CASSPQVGQGNSPLHF
. . TRBJ1-1 TRBV12-3/TRBV12-4 TGTGCCACCAAGGCAGGGCATGGCACTGAAGCTTTCTTT CATKAGHGTEAFF
. . TRBJ2-1 TRBV7-3 TGTGCCAGCAGCACTCCCGGGGGTCAGAATGAGCAGTTCTTC CASSTPGGQNEQFF
TRBD1 . TRBJ1-2 TRBV29-1 TGCAGCGTTACAGGGGTCCCGGGCAACTATGGCTACACCTTC CSVTGVPGNYGYTF
. . TRBJ1-4 TRBV2 TGTGCCAGCAACGGTCTGAGGGATATTAATGAAAAACTGTTTTTT CASNGLRDINEKLFF